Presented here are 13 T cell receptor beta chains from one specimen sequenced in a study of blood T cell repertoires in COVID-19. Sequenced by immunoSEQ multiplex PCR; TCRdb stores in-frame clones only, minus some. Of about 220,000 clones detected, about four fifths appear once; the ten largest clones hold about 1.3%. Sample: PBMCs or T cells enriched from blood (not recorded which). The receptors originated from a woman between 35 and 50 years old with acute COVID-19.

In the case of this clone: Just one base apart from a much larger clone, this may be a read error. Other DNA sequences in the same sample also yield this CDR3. CDR3 nucleotides: TGTGCCAGCAGCCAAGGACTAGCGGGGGGCAATGAGCAGTTCTTC. Translation: CASSQGLAGGNEQFF. The chain recombines TRBV3-1 (or the pseudogene TRBV3-2) with TRBJ2-1; the match to TRBD2 covers 13 bases. Germline lookup yields CDR1 LGHDT and CDR2 YNNKEL (reference sequence). The CDR3 totals 15 residues. Losses at the gene ends were 1 base for V and 6 bases for J; bases not matched to a gene: 0.

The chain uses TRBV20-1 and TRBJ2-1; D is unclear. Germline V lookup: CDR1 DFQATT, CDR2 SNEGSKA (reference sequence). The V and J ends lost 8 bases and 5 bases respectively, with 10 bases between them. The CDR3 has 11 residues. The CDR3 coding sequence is TGCAGTTCCTCCCTCCACAATGAGCAGTTCTTC. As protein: CSSSLHNEQFF.

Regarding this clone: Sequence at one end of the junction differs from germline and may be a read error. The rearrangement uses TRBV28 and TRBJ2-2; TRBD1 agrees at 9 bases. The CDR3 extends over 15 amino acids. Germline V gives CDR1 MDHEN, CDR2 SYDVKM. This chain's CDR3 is CASRPQGANTGELFF. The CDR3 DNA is TGTGCCAGCAGACCACAGGGGGCGAATACCGGGGAGCTGTTTTTT.

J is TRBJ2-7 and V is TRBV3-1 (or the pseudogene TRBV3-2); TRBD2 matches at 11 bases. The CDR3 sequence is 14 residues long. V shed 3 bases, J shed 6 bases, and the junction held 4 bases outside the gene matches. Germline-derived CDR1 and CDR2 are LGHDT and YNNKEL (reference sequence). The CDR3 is CASSQLLAGVEQYF. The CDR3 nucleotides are TGTGCCAGCAGCCAGTTACTAGCGGGAGTCGAGCAGTACTTC.

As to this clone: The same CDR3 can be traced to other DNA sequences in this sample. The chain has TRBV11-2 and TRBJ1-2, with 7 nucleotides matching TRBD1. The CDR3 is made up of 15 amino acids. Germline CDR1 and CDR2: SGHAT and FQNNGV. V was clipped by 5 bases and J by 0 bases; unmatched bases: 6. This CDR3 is CASSPRTGPNYGYTF. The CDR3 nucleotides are TGTGCCAGCAGCCCCCGGACAGGCCCTAACTATGGCTACACCTTC.

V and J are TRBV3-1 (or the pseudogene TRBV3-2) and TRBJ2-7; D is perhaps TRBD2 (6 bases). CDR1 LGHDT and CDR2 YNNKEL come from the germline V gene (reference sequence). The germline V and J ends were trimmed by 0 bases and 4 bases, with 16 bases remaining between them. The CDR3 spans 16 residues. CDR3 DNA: TGTGCCAGCAGCCAAGATCTGTCTAGCGTAGGGTACGAGCAGTACTTC. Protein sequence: CASSQDLSSVGYEQYF.

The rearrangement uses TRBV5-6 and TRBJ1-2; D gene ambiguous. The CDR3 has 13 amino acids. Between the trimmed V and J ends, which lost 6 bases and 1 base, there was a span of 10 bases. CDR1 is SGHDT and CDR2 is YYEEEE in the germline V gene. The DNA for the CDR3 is TGTGCCAGCACCTTACAGCATAACTATGGCTACACCTTC. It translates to CASTLQHNYGYTF. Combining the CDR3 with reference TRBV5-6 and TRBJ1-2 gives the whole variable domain DAGVTQSPTHLIKTRGQQVTLRCSPKSGHDTVSWYQQALGQGPQFIFQYYEEEERQRGNFPDRFSGHQFPNYSSELNVNALLLGDSALYLCASTLQHNYGYTFGSGTRLTVV.

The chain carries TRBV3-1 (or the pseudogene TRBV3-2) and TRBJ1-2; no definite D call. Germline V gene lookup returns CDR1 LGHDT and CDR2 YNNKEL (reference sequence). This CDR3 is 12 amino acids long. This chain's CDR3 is CAAAAATYGYTF. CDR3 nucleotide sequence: TGTGCAGCAGCGGCAGCGACCTATGGCTACACCTTC.

CDR3 nucleotides: TGTGCCAGCAGTTACGACAGCAGCACAGATACGCAGTATTTT. This codes for CASSYDSSTDTQYF. The rearrangement links TRBV6-5 to TRBJ2-3, with D maybe TRBD1 (5 bases). The V end lost 2 bases, the J end lost 0 bases, and 6 bases lay between the germline ends. Germline V lookup: CDR1 MNHEY, CDR2 SVGAGI. There are 14 residues in the CDR3.

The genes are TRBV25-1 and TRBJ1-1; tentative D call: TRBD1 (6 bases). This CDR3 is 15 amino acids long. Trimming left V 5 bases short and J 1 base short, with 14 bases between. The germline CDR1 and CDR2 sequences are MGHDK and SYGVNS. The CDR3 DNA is TGTGCCAGCAGTACCTCTAGGGGGAGGAACACTGAAGCTTTCTTT. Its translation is CASSTSRGRNTEAFF. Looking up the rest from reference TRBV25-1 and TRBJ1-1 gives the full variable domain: EADIYQTPRYLVIGTGKKITLECSQTMGHDKMYWYQQDPGMELHLIHYSYGVNSTEKGDLSSESTVSRIRTEHFPLTLESARPSHTSQYLCASSTSRGRNTEAFFGQGTRLTVV.

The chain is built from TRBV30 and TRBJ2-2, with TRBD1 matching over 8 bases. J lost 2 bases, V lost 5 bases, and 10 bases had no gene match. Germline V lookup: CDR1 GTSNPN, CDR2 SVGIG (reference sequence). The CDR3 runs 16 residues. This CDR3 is CAWVKQGEVNTGELFF. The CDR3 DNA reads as TGTGCCTGGGTCAAACAGGGGGAAGTCAACACCGGGGAGCTGTTTTTT. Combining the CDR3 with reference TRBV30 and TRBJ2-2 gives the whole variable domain SQTIHQWPATLVQPVGSPLSLECTVEGTSNPNLYWYRQAAGRGLQLLFYSVGIGQISSEVPQNLSASRPQDRQFILSSKKLLLSDSGFYLCAWVKQGEVNTGELFFGEGSRLTVL.

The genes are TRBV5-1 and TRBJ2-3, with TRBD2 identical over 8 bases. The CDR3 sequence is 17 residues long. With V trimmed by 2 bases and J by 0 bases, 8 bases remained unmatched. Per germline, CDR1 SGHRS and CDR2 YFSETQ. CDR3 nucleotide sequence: TGCGCCAGCAGCTTTGGTAAGGGCGGGGGGAGCACAGATACGCAGTATTTT. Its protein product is CASSFGKGGGSTDTQYF.

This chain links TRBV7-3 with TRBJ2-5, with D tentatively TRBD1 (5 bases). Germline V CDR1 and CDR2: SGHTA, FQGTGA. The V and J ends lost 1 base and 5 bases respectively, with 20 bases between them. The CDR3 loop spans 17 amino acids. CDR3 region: CASSLIGVARVEETQYF. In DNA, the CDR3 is TGTGCCAGCAGCTTAATAGGGGTGGCTAGGGTGGAGGAGACCCAGTACTTC.